The T cell receptor beta chain described here comes from a study of CD8 T cells in ankylosing spondylitis. Comment on this clonotype: Its antigen is not known.

Notes on the study in general: Earlier reports found some motif variants in synovial fluid and blood in reactive arthritis. About 8 highly homologous variants made up a TCR beta motif that seemed to typify ankylosing spondylitis blood.

The CDR3 extends over 14 amino acids. V dropped 6 bases and J dropped 5 bases, with 16 bases sitting between them. As the method for making TCR beta libraries, quantitative 5'-RACE with molecular barcodes was used. MiXCR was run by TCRdb on the 5' RACE reads, yielding one entry per CDR3 protein. Seen here are around 280,000 distinct CDR3 sequences, around 20% observed once, and the top ten hold 7.5% to 9%. The sample consisted of blood, either unsorted or a sorted T cell fraction (not recorded which). This chain links TRBV12-3 or TRBV12-4 with TRBJ1-2; tentatively, D is TRBD1 (6 bases). The TCR comes from a male donor with ankylosing spondylitis or in good health (not recorded which). The CDR3: CASRATGLTYGYTF. CDR3 in DNA: TGTGCCAGCAGGGCGACAGGACTCACATATGGCTACACCTTC.